The rows below give T cell receptor beta chains drawn from one sample of a study of cytomegalovirus exposure and HLA in healthy donors. TCRdb keeps only in-frame clones here, not all; method: immunoSEQ multiplex PCR. The sample yields about 95,000 clones, about 80% seen once. The sequenced sample consisted of PBMCs. The receptors come from a man between 18 and 35 years old in good health and CMV-seropositive. The CDR3 runs from the conserved cysteine through the conserved F or W. Each record gives: J gene, D gene, clone size, V gene, CDR3 DNA, CDR3 protein. A D gene is named only where the DNA matches it firmly. Clone size is not always given. Where it is, it says once, few, many or a class for expanded clones.

TRBJ2-5 | . | . | TRBV5-6 | TGTGCCAGCAGCTCGGTTAGGGAGCGCCAAGAGACCCAGTACTTC | CASSSVRERQETQYF
TRBJ2-2 | TRBD2 | . | TRBV5-4 | TGTGCCAGCAGCTCTTTAGCGGGGGGCCGGGACACCGGGGAGCTGTTTTTT | CASSSLAGGRDTGELFF
TRBJ2-7 | TRBD1 | . | TRBV2 | TGTGCCAGCAGTAATGACAGGGGTGGCTACGAGCAGTACTTC | CASSNDRGGYEQYF
TRBJ1-5 | . | once | TRBV6-5 | TGTGCCAGCAGTTACTCCAGGTTTCAGCCCCAGCATTTT | CASSYSRFQPQHF
TRBJ2-2 | . | . | TRBV6-4 | TGTGCCAGCAGTCTCGAGGGTTCGGGGACCGGGGAGCTGTTTTTT | CASSLEGSGTGELFF
TRBJ1-1 | TRBD1 | . | TRBV27 | TGTGCCAGCAGTTGGACAGGGGGCATGTGGACTGAAGCTTTCTTT | CASSWTGGMWTEAFF
TRBJ2-7 | TRBD1 | . | TRBV9 | TGTGCCAGCAGCGGCTACGACAGGGACGAGCAGTACTTC | CASSGYDRDEQYF
TRBJ1-5 | TRBD1 | . | TRBV19 | TGTGCCAGTAGTAAAGACAGGGGTCAACAGCCCCAGCATTTT | CASSKDRGQQPQHF
TRBJ1-4 | TRBD1 | . | TRBV5-8 | TGTGCCAGCAGCTGGACAGGGGGCGTTGGTACTAATGAAAAACTGTTTTTT | CASSWTGGVGTNEKLFF
TRBJ1-6 | . | . | TRBV2 | TGTGCCACCCACGACAGCTTACTCCTCCACTTT | CATHDSLLLHF
TRBJ1-6 | TRBD1 | . | TRBV28 | TGTGCCAGCAATCTATTATGGGTCGGACAGGGGGGTAATTCACCCCTCCACTTT | CASNLLWVGQGGNSPLHF
TRBJ1-5 | TRBD1 | . | TRBV5-6 | TGTGCCAGCAGCTGGAGGGGACAGAACAATCAGCCCCAGCATTTT | CASSWRGQNNQPQHF
TRBJ2-3 | TRBD1 | few | TRBV6-5 | TGTGCCAGCAGTGGACAGGGCACAGATACGCAGTATTTT | CASSGQGTDTQYF
TRBJ2-7 | . | . | TRBV5-5 | TGTGCCAGCAGCCGCACAGGGAATGGGATGGCGGACGAGCAGTACTTC | CASSRTGNGMADEQYF
TRBJ2-1 | . | . | TRBV5-5 | TGTGCCAGCAGCTCCCGCTTAACTTCCTACAATGAGCAGTTCTTC | CASSSRLTSYNEQFF
TRBJ2-1 | TRBD2 | few | TRBV4-2 | TGTGCCAGCAGCCAAGTAAGCGGGGGGCTCTACAATGAGCAGTTCTTC | CASSQVSGGLYNEQFF
TRBJ2-7 | . | . | TRBV6-5 | TGTGCCAGCAGTCGGACAGTTTTCTCCTACGAGCAGTACTTC | CASSRTVFSYEQYF
TRBJ1-4 | TRBD1 | . | TRBV30 | TGTGCCTGGAGTACCGGACAGGGACCTAATGAAAAACTGTTTTTT | CAWSTGQGPNEKLFF
TRBJ2-1 | . | few | TRBV12-5 | TGTGCTAGTGGTTTGACCAGGGGCATCTACAATGAGCAGTTCTTC | CASGLTRGIYNEQFF
TRBJ1-2 | TRBD1 | . | TRBV5-1 | TGCGCCAGCAGCTCGGGACAGGTTGGAGGCTACACCTTC | CASSSGQVGGYTF
TRBJ2-7 | . | . | TRBV27 | TGTGCCAGCAGCCATCAATACAGGGGACTTGTCGAGCAGTACTTC | CASSHQYRGLVEQYF
TRBJ2-7 | TRBD2 | . | TRBV7-9 | TGTGCCAGCAGCCCGCCGGGACTAGCCTACGAGCAGTACTTC | CASSPPGLAYEQYF
TRBJ2-3 | . | few | TRBV7-8 | TGTGCCAGCAGCCTCAGCCAGGGTAGGGCCACAGATACGCAGTATTTT | CASSLSQGRATDTQYF
TRBJ2-5 | TRBD2 | . | TRBV4-1 | TGCGCCAGCAGCCAAGATAGATTAGCGGGGGGGCGAGAGACCCAGTACTTC | CASSQDRLAGGRETQYF
TRBJ2-3 | TRBD2 | . | TRBV30 | TGTGCCTGGAGTGTACGGCCTAGCGGGGTCACAGATACGCAGTATTTT | CAWSVRPSGVTDTQYF
TRBJ2-3 | TRBD2 | . | TRBV2 | TGTGCCAGCAGTGTCCCCGGGACTAGCGGGGCCATCACAGATACGCAGTATTTT | CASSVPGTSGAITDTQYF
TRBJ2-1 | . | . | TRBV19 | TGTGCCAGTATAGGAGACAGGCCTACGGATGAGCAGTTCTTC | CASIGDRPTDEQFF
TRBJ2-6 | TRBD1 | . | TRBV2 | TGTGCCAGCAAGAGGGACAGCTCTGGGGCCAACGTCCTGACTTTC | CASKRDSSGANVLTF
TRBJ2-2 | TRBD2 | . | TRBV9 | TGTGCCAGCAGCGTAAAAGCGGGGGGCACCGGGGAGCTGTTTTTT | CASSVKAGGTGELFF
TRBJ1-2 | TRBD1 | once | TRBV18 | TGTGCCAGCTCACCACAGGGACAGGGGACGACCTATGGCTACACCTTC | CASSPQGQGTTYGYTF
TRBJ1-5 | . | . | TRBV6-6 | TGTGCCAGCAGAAGCCTGCAGGGGCCCAGGAATCAGCCCCAGCATTTT | CASRSLQGPRNQPQHF
TRBJ1-2 | . | . | TRBV2 | TGTGCCAGCAGCCGAGGGCCGGCCTATTTGAGTGGCTACACCTTC | CASSRGPAYLSGYTF
TRBJ1-2 | . | . | TRBV5-1 | TGCGCCAGCAGCGGCGGGGGATTACCGGGCCTAGGCTATGGCTACACCTTC | CASSGGGLPGLGYGYTF
TRBJ1-2 | TRBD1 | . | TRBV23-1 | TGCGCCAGCACTCTTCCCCGGGACAGGAGTGCTTATGGCTACACCTTC | CASTLPRDRSAYGYTF
TRBJ2-7 | . | . | TRBV7-9 | TGTGCCAGCAGCACCTACCCCCGTGCGGCACGCTCCTACGAGCAGTACTTC | CASSTYPRAARSYEQYF
TRBJ1-1 | TRBD1 | . | TRBV10-1 | TGCGCCAGCAGTGATTTTGGGACAGAGAACACTGAAGCTTTCTTT | CASSDFGTENTEAFF
TRBJ2-1 | . | . | TRBV6-5 | TGTGCCAGCAGGCCTCTAGCGCTCTCCAATAATGAGCAGTTCTTC | CASRPLALSNNEQFF
TRBJ2-5 | . | . | TRBV5-4 | TGTGCCAGCAGCTTGGCGCGCAGGGTGCAAGAGACCCAGTACTTC | CASSLARRVQETQYF
TRBJ1-2 | . | . | TRBV28 | TGTGCCAGCAGTTTACGTGTGGGGGGTCACACCTTC | CASSLRVGGHTF
TRBJ2-2 | TRBD2 | . | TRBV7-9 | TGTGCCAGCAGCTTCCCCGGGACTAGCGACCGAAACACCGGGGAGCTGTTTTTT | CASSFPGTSDRNTGELFF
TRBJ2-3 | TRBD2 | . | TRBV5-1 | TGCGCCAGCAGCTTGGCGGGACTAGTCGTTTCCAGGGCAGATACGCAGTATTTT | CASSLAGLVVSRADTQYF
TRBJ1-4 | TRBD1 | once | TRBV27 | TGTGCCAGCAGTACACTCCACAGACAGGGAGGATTGGAAAAACTGTTTTTT | CASSTLHRQGGLEKLFF
TRBJ2-3 | . | few | TRBV28 | TGTGCCAGCAGTTCACAGACAGATACGCAGTATTTT | CASSSQTDTQYF
TRBJ1-6 | . | . | TRBV21-1 | TGTGCCATCAGCAAAGGGGCAGGGGGTTCCTATAATTCACCCCTCCACTTT | CAISKGAGGSYNSPLHF
TRBJ1-2 | TRBD1 | . | TRBV19 | TGTGCCAGTAGTATAGGGGGACAGGCTTATGGCTACACCTTC | CASSIGGQAYGYTF
TRBJ2-1 | TRBD2 | . | TRBV7-9 | TGTGCCAGCAGCCTAGGGAGGGATGAGCAGTTCTTC | CASSLGRDEQFF
TRBJ1-2 | . | once | TRBV27 | TGTGCCAGCAGCTTGGCAGGGAACTATGGCTACACCTTC | CASSLAGNYGYTF
TRBJ2-5 | TRBD2 | . | TRBV5-4 | TGTGCCAGCAGCTCGGGACTAGCGGCGGAGACCCAGTACTTC | CASSSGLAAETQYF
TRBJ2-5 | . | . | TRBV29-1 | TGCAGCGTTGAGGACCCGACAGTTCCCGAGACCCAGTACTTC | CSVEDPTVPETQYF
TRBJ1-2 | TRBD1 | . | TRBV5-8 | TGTGCCAGCAGCGACTACGGACAGGCGAACTATGGCTACACCTTC | CASSDYGQANYGYTF
TRBJ1-4 | . | . | TRBV5-4 | TGTGCCAGCAGCTTGCGGGGAGACCTTGAAAAACTGTTTTTT | CASSLRGDLEKLFF